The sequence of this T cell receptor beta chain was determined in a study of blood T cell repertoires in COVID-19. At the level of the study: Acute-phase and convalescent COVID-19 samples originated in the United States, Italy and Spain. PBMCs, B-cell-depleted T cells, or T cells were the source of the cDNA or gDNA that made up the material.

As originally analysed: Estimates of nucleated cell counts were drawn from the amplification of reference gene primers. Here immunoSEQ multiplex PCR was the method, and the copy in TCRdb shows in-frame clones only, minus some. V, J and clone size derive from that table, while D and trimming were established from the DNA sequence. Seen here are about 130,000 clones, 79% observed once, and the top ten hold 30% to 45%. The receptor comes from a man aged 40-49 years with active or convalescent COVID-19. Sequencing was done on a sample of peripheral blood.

The CDR3 DNA sequence: TGTGCCAGTAGTATCAAGGCAGGGGGCAATCAGCCCCAGCATTTT. Its protein is CASSIKAGGNQPQHF. The J gene is TRBJ1-5, the V gene TRBV19, with D perhaps matching TRBD1 (6 bases). Trimming removed 3 bases at V and 2 bases at J, with 11 bases between. The CDR3 spans 15 residues. Germline CDR1 reads LNHDA; CDR2 reads SQIVND (reference sequence).